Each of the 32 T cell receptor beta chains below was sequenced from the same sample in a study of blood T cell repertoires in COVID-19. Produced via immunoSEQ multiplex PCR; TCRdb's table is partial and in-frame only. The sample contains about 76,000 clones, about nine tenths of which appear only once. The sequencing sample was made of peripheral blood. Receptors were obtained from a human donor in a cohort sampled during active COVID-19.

CDR3 sequence reads: CASSNIVMPDSNQPQHF. CDR3 DNA sequence: TGTGCCAGCAGCAATATAGTTATGCCCGATAGCAATCAGCCCCAGCATTTT. The rearrangement joins TRBV21-1 to TRBJ1-5. TRBV21-1 is a recognized pseudogene. This CDR3 contains 17 residues.

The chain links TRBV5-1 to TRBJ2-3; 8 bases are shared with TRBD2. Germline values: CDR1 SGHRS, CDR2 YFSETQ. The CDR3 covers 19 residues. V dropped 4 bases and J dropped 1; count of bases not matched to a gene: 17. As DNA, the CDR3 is TGCGCCAGCAGCCAGGGAGTAGCGGGGCCCCCCTGGGGCACAGATACGCAGTATTTT. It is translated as CASSQGVAGPPWGTDTQYF.

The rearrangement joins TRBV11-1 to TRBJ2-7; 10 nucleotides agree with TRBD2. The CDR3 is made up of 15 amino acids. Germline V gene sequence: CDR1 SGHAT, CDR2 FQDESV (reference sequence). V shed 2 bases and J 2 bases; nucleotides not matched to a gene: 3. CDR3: CASSLTSGEPYEQYF. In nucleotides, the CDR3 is TGTGCCAGCAGCTTAACTAGCGGGGAACCCTACGAGCAGTACTTC.

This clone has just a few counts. This chain's CDR3 is CASTGGGQNTEAFF. The CDR3 nucleotides read TGTGCCAGCACCGGCGGGGGGCAGAACACTGAAGCTTTCTTT. The rearrangement joins TRBV7-9 to TRBJ1-1; possible D gene TRBD1, 6 bases. The length of the CDR3 is 14 residues. The germline V gene has CDR1 SEHNR and CDR2 FQNEAQ (reference sequence). V was clipped by 7 bases and J by 1 base, with 13 bases between them.

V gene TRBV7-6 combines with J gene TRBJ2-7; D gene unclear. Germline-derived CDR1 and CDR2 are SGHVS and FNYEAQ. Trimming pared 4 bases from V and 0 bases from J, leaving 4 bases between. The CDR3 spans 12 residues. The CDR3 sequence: CASSSSSYEQYF. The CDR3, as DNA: TGTGCCAGCAGCTCTAGCTCCTACGAGCAGTACTTC.

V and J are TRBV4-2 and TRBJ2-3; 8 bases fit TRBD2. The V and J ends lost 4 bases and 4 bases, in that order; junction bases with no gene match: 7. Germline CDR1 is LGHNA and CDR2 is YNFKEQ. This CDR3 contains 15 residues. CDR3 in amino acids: CASSPAGGSSDTQYF. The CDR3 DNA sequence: TGTGCCAGCAGCCCGGCGGGGGGTTCCTCAGATACGCAGTATTTT.

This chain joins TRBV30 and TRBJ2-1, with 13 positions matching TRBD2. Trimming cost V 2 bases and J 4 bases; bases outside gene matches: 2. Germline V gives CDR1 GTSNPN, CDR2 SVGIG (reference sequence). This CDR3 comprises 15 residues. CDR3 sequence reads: CAWSTSGRVYNEQFF. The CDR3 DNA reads TGTGCCTGGAGTACTAGCGGGAGGGTATACAATGAGCAGTTCTTC.

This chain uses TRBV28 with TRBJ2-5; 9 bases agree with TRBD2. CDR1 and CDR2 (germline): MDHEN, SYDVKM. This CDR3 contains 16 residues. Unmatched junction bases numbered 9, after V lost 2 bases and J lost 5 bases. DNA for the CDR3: TGTGCCAGCAGTTTAGGCCGGCGGGAGGGCCGGGAGACCCAGTACTTC. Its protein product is CASSLGRREGRETQYF.

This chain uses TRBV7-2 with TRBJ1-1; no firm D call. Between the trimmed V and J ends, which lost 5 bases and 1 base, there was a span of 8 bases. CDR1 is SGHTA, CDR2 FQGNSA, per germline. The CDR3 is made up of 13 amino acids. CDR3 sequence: CASSRDPNTEAFF. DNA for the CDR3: TGTGCCAGCAGCCGCGATCCGAACACTGAAGCTTTCTTT.

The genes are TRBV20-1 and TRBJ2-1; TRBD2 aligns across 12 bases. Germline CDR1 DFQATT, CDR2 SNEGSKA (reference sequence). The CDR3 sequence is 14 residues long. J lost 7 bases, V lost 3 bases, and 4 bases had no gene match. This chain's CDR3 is CSASLGLAGNEQFF. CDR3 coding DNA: TGCAGTGCTAGTCTCGGACTAGCGGGAAATGAGCAGTTCTTC.

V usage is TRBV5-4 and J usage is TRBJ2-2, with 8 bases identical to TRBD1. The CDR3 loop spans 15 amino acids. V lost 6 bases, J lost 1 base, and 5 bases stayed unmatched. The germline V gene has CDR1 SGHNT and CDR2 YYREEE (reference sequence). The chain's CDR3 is CASTPGTGNTGELFF. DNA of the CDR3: TGTGCCAGCACCCCAGGGACAGGGAACACCGGGGAGCTGTTTTTT.

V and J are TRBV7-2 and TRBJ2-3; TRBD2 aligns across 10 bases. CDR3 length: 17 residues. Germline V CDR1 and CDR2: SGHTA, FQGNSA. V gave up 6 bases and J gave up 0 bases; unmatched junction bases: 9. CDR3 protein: CASSPLAGARSTDTQYF. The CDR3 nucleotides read TGTGCCAGCAGTCCTCTAGCGGGAGCGAGGAGCACAGATACGCAGTATTTT. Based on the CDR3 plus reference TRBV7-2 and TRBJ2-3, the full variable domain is GAGVSQSPSNKVTEKGKDVELRCDPISGHTALYWYRQSLGQGLEFLIYFQGNSAPDKSGLPSDRFSAERTGGSVSTLTIQRTQQEDSAVYLCASSPLAGARSTDTQYFGPGTRLTVL.

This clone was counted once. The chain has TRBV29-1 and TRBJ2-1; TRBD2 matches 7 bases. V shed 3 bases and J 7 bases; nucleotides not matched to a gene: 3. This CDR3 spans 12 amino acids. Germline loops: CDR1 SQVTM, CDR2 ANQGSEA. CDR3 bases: TGCAGCGTTGATAGGCGGGAGAATGAGCAGTTCTTC. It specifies CSVDRRENEQFF.

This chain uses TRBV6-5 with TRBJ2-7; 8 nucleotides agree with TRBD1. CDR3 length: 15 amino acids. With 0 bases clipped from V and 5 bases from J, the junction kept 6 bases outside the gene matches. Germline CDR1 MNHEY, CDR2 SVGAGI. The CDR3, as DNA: TGTGCCAGCAGTTACTCAGGCAGGGGGCTCGACGAGCAGTACTTC. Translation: CASSYSGRGLDEQYF.

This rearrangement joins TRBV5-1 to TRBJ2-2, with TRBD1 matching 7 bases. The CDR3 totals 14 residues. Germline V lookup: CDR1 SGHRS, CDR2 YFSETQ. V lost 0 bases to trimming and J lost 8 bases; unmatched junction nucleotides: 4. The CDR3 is CASSLDYRGGELFF. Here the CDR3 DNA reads TGCGCCAGCAGCTTGGATTACAGGGGAGGGGAGCTGTTTTTT.

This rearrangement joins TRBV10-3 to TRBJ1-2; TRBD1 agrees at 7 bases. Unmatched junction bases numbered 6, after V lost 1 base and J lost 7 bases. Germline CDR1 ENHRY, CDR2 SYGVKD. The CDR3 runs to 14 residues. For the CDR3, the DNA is TGTGCCATCAGTGAGTTGGAGGGGGCGGCTGGCTACACCTTC. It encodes CAISELEGAAGYTF.

CDR3 loop: CASSFLQLTGELFF. The CDR3 nucleotides are TGTGCCAGCAGTTTCTTACAGCTCACCGGGGAGCTGTTTTTT. The V and J genes are TRBV27 and TRBJ2-2; D is uncertain. The V end was cut by 3 bases, the J end by 4 bases, with 9 bases between. Germline V CDR1 and CDR2: MNHEY, SMNVEV (reference sequence). This CDR3 is built from 14 residues.

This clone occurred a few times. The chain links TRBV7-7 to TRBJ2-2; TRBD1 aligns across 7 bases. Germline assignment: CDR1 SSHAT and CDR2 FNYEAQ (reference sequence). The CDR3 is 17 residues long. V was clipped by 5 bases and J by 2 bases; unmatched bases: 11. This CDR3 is CASSRLPYRGNTGELFF. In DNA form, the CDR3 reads TGTGCCAGCAGCCGTCTACCCTACAGGGGAAACACCGGGGAGCTGTTTTTT.

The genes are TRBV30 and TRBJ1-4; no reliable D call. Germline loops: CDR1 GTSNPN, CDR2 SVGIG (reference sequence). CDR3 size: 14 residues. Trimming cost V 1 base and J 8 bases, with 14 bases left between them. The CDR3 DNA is TGTGCCTGGAGTGCTACCCGACAAGGAGAAAAACTGTTTTTT. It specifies CAWSATRQGEKLFF.

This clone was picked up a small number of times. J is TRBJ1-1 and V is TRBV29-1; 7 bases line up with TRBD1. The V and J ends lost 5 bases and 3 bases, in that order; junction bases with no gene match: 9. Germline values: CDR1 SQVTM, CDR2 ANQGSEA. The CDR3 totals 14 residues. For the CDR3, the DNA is TGCAGCGTTCGGGACAGCGTAAAATACACTGAAGCTTTCTTT. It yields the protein CSVRDSVKYTEAFF.

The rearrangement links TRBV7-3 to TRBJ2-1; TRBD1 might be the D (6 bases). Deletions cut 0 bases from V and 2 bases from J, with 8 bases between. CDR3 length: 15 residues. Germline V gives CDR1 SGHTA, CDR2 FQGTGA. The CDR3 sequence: CASSLTQGTYNEQFF. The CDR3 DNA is TGTGCCAGCAGCTTAACCCAGGGGACCTACAATGAGCAGTTCTTC. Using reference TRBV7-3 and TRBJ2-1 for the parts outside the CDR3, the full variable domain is GAGVSQTPSNKVTEKGKYVELRCDPISGHTALYWYRQSLGQGPEFLIYFQGTGAADDSGLPNDRFFAVRPEGSVSTLKIQRTERGDSAVYLCASSLTQGTYNEQFFGPGTRLTVL.

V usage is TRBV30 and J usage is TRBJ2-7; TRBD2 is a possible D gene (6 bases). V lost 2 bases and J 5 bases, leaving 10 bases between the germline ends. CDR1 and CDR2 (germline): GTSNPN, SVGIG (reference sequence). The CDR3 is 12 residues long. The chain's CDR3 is CAWSSSGDEQYF. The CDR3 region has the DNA TGTGCCTGGAGTAGTTCGGGAGACGAGCAGTACTTC.

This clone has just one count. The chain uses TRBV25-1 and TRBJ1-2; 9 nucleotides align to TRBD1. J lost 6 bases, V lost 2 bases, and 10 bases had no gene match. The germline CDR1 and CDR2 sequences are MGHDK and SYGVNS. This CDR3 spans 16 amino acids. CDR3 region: CASSEQLNRGRDGYTF. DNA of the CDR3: TGTGCCAGCAGTGAACAGTTGAACAGGGGGCGAGATGGCTACACCTTC.

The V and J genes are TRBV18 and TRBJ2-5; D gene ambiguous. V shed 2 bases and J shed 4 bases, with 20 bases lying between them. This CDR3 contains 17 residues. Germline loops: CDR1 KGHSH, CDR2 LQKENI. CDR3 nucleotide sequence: TGTGCCAGCTCACCAGCGGCGGTCCCAGAAAGGCGAGAGACCCAGTACTTC. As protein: CASSPAAVPERRETQYF. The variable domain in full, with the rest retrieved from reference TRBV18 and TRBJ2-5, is NAGVMQNPRHLVRRRGQEARLRCSPMKGHSHVYWYRQLPEEGLKFMVYLQKENIIDESGMPKERFSAEFPKEGPSILRIQQVVRGDSAAYFCASSPAAVPERRETQYFGPGTRLLVL.

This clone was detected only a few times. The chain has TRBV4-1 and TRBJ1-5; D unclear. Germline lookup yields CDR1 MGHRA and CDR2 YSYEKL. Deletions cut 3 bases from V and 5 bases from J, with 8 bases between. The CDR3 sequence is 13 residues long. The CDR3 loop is CASSHARDQPQHF. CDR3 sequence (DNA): TGCGCCAGCAGCCACGCGAGGGATCAGCCCCAGCATTTT.

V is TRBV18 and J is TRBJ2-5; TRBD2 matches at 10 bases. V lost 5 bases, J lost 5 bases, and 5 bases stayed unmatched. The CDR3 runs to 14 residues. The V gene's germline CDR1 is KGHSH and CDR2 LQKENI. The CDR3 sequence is CASSTSGTEETQYF. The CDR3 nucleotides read TGTGCCAGCTCAACTAGCGGGACAGAGGAGACCCAGTACTTC.

The CDR3 region is CASSRGQGARETQYF. The CDR3 bases are TGTGCCAGTAGTAGGGGACAGGGGGCGCGGGAGACCCAGTACTTC. The chain recombines TRBV19 with TRBJ2-5, with 12 bases identical to TRBD1. The germline V gene encodes CDR1 LNHDA and CDR2 SQIVND (reference sequence). The CDR3 length is 15 residues. V trimming: 4 bases; J trimming: 5 bases; junction bases outside the gene matches: 5.

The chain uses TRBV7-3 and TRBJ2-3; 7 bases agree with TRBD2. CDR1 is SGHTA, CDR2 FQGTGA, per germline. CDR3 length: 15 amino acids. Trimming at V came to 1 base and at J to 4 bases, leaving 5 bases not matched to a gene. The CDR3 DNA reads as TGTGCCAGCAGCTTAAGAGGGAGGGCGCCAGATACGCAGTATTTT. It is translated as CASSLRGRAPDTQYF.

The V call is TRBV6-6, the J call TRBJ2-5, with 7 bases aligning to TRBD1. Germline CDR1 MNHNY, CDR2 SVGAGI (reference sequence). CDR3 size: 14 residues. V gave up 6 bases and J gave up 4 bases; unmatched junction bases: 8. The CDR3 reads CASSRRAGGETQYF. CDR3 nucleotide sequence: TGTGCCAGCAGCCGACGGGCAGGGGGAGAGACCCAGTACTTC.

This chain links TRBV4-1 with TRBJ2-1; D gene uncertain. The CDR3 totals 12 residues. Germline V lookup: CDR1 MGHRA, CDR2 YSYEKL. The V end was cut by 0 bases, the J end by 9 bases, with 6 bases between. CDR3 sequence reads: CASSQDSVEQFF. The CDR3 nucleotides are TGCGCCAGCAGCCAAGATTCGGTTGAGCAGTTCTTC.

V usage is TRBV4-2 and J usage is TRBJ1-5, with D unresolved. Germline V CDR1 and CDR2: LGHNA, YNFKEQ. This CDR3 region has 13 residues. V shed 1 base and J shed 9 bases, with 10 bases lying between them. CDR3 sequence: CASSQGRGMPQHF. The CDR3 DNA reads TGTGCCAGCAGCCAAGGTCGAGGAATGCCCCAGCATTTT.

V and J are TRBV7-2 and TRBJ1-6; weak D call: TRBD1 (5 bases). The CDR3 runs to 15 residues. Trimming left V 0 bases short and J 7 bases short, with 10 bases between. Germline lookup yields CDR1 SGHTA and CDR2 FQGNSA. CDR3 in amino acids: CASSLAQGGNSPLHF. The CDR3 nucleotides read TGTGCCAGCAGCTTAGCTCAGGGAGGCAATTCACCCCTCCACTTT.